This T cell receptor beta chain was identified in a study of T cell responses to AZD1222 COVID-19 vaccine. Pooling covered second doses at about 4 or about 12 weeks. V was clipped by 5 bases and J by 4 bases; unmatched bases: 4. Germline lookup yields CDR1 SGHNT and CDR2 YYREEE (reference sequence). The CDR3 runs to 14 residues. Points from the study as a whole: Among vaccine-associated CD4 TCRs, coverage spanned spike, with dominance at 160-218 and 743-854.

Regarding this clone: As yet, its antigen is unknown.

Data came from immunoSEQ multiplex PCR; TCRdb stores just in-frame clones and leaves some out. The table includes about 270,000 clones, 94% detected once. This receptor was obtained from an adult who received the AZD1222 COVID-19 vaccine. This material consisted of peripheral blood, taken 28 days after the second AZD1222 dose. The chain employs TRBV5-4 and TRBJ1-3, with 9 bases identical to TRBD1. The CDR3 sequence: CASSSDRGGNTIYF. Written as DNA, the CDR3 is TGTGCCAGCAGTTCCGACAGGGGGGGAAACACCATATATTTT.